The 26 T cell receptor beta chains in this list originate from one sample, sequenced in a study of T cell responses to AZD1222 COVID-19 vaccine. Assay: immunoSEQ multiplex PCR; the TCRdb copy retains only in-frame clones and omits some. In the table there are 43,000 or so clones, around 90% of which are singletons. Sample: peripheral blood, taken 28 days after the second AZD1222 dose. These receptors were taken from an adult who received the AZD1222 COVID-19 vaccine.

The V call is TRBV11-2, the J call TRBJ1-4; tentative D call: TRBD1 (6 bases). Germline-derived CDR1 and CDR2 are SGHAT and FQNNGV. The CDR3 has 15 residues. Trimming took 1 base from V and 7 from J, leaving 13 bases between them. As DNA, the CDR3 is TGTGCCAGCAGCTTAGGTGGGGGGCAGGGTGAAAAACTGTTTTTT. It codes for CASSLGGGQGEKLFF.

This clone was counted only a few times. The chain recombines TRBV27 with TRBJ1-1; D ambiguous. The germline CDR1 and CDR2 sequences are MNHEY and SMNVEV (reference sequence). V lost 3 bases, J lost 8 bases, and 16 bases lay in between. The CDR3 extends over 14 amino acids. CDR3 nucleotides: TGTGCCAGCAGTTTCCCCCCTCCGGGATCGGAAGCTTTCTTT. Protein sequence: CASSFPPPGSEAFF.

The gene calls are TRBV28 and TRBJ1-5; D is ambiguous. Trimming took 3 bases from V and 1 from J, leaving 10 bases between them. Germline assignment: CDR1 MDHEN and CDR2 SYDVKM. The CDR3 extends over 15 amino acids. CDR3 in amino acids: CASSLGIWSNQPQHF. CDR3 DNA: TGTGCCAGCAGTTTGGGGATCTGGAGCAATCAGCCCCAGCATTTT.

The genes are TRBV9 and TRBJ1-5, with 7 nucleotides matching TRBD1. The germline gives CDR1 SGDLS, CDR2 YYNGEE. This CDR3 is built from 15 residues. V shed 0 bases, J shed 4 bases, and the junction held 4 bases outside the gene matches. The CDR3 DNA is TGTGCCAGCAGCGTAGGAGGGACAGCTAATCAGCCCCAGCATTTT. Protein product: CASSVGGTANQPQHF.

V gene TRBV7-2 combines with J gene TRBJ2-7; D is possibly TRBD2 (6 bases). V was shortened by 5 bases and J by 2 bases, with 22 bases between the two germline ends. CDR3 length: 17 amino acids. The germline V gene has CDR1 SGHTA and CDR2 FQGNSA. CDR3 amino acids: CASSPGRGTEGAYEQYF. The CDR3 nucleotides read TGTGCCAGCAGCCCCGGGCGCGGGACGGAGGGCGCCTACGAGCAGTACTTC.

The chain carries TRBV14 and TRBJ2-3; no reliable D call. Germline V gene sequence: CDR1 SGHDN, CDR2 FVKESK. The ends were cut back, 3 bases at V and 6 bases at J, with 13 bases in the middle. The CDR3 is made up of 14 amino acids. CDR3 sequence: CASSQSALRDTQYF. The CDR3 DNA reads as TGTGCCAGCAGCCAGAGCGCGCTCAGGGATACGCAGTATTTT.

This clone was seen only once. The chain joins TRBV5-1 to TRBJ2-7, with D possibly TRBD2 on 5 matching bases. The CDR3 runs 15 residues. V lost 0 bases, J lost 1 base, and 11 bases lay in between. Germline CDR1 reads SGHRS; CDR2 reads YFSETQ. The CDR3 DNA sequence: TGCGCCAGCAGCTTGGCGGGATCATCGTCCTACGAGCAGTACTTC. Its protein is CASSLAGSSSYEQYF. Full variable domain (remainder filled in from reference TRBV5-1 and TRBJ2-7): KAGVTQTPRYLIKTRGQQVTLSCSPISGHRSVSWYQQTPGQGLQFLFEYFSETQRNKGNFPGRFSGRQFSNSRSEMNVSTLELGDSALYLCASSLAGSSSYEQYFGPGTRLTVT.

This chain links TRBV24-1 with TRBJ2-2; tentative D call: TRBD2 (5 bases). This CDR3 is 11 amino acids long. Germline assignment: CDR1 KGHDR and CDR2 SFDVKD. With 6 bases removed from V and 8 bases from J, the gap between germline ends came to 6 bases. The CDR3 nucleotides read TGTGCCACCAGTCGGGGAGGGGAGCTGTTTTTT. Its protein is CATSRGGELFF.

The chain links TRBV18 to TRBJ1-1; maybe TRBD1 (5 bases). CDR3 size: 15 residues. With 2 bases removed from V and 6 bases from J, the gap between germline ends came to 16 bases. Germline CDR1 KGHSH, CDR2 LQKENI. Here the CDR3 reads CASSPKTVGPSEAFF. The CDR3 DNA is TGTGCCAGCTCACCAAAGACAGTGGGGCCTTCTGAAGCTTTCTTT. Using reference TRBV18 and TRBJ1-1 for the parts outside the CDR3, the full variable domain is NAGVMQNPRHLVRRRGQEARLRCSPMKGHSHVYWYRQLPEEGLKFMVYLQKENIIDESGMPKERFSAEFPKEGPSILRIQQVVRGDSAAYFCASSPKTVGPSEAFFGQGTRLTVV.

CDR3 DNA sequence: TGTGCCAGCAGACAGGGGTCTGGAAACACCATATATTTT. It yields the protein CASRQGSGNTIYF. This rearrangement joins TRBV7-9 to TRBJ1-3, with 7 bases fitting TRBD1. The germline gives CDR1 SEHNR, CDR2 FQNEAQ (reference sequence). The CDR3 totals 13 residues. V lost 6 bases to trimming and J lost 1 base; unmatched junction nucleotides: 0.

The CDR3 here is CASSPASGELFF. The CDR3 DNA reads TGTGCCAGCAGTCCCGCCTCCGGGGAGCTGTTTTTT. The chain carries TRBV9 and TRBJ2-2; D is unresolved. V dropped 5 bases and J dropped 6 bases, with 8 bases sitting between them. The CDR3 has 12 residues. Germline lookup yields CDR1 SGDLS and CDR2 YYNGEE.

V and J are TRBV21-1 and TRBJ1-5; no DNA check was done on the table's D call, TRBD1. TRBV21-1 is noted as a pseudogene. This CDR3 comprises 17 residues. CDR3 nucleotide sequence: TGTGCCAGCAGCAAAGTAGGGGGATGGAGTAGCAATCAGCCCCAGCATTTT. It encodes CASSKVGGWSSNQPQHF.

This clone was observed once. This rearrangement joins TRBV4-2 to TRBJ1-6, with D perhaps matching TRBD1 (5 bases). In germline, CDR1 is LGHNA, CDR2 YNFKEQ. The CDR3 runs 17 residues. V was pared by 0 bases and J by 7 bases, with 16 bases between. The CDR3 region is CASSQDAGEGRNSPLHF. In nucleotides, the CDR3 is TGTGCCAGCAGCCAAGATGCCGGTGAGGGGCGGAATTCACCCCTCCACTTT.

This rearrangement joins TRBV6-1 to TRBJ1-2; 9 nucleotides line up with TRBD1. V lost 1 base to trimming and J lost 8 bases; unmatched junction nucleotides: 8. This CDR3 has 15 amino acids. CDR1 is MNHNS, CDR2 SASEGT, per germline. The CDR3 loop reads CASSEGTGDSRGYTF. In DNA, the CDR3 is TGTGCCAGCAGTGAAGGGACAGGGGATTCTCGCGGCTACACCTTC.

This CDR3 is CGSGLAGGVRTGELFF. CDR3 bases: TGCGGGTCTGGTCTAGCGGGGGGCGTCAGAACCGGGGAGCTGTTTTTT. The V gene is TRBV5-1, the J gene TRBJ2-2; TRBD2 aligns across 11 bases. Germline V gene sequence: CDR1 SGHRS, CDR2 YFSETQ. The CDR3 runs 16 residues.

The rearrangement joins TRBV19 to TRBJ1-2; D gene unclear. V gave up 6 bases and J gave up 5 bases, with 16 bases separating them. The V gene's germline CDR1 is LNHDA and CDR2 SQIVND (reference sequence). This CDR3 is 14 amino acids long. The CDR3 protein is CASRPSGERYGYTF. CDR3 bases: TGTGCCAGTAGACCCTCCGGGGAGCGGTATGGCTACACCTTC.

The V call is TRBV5-6, the J call TRBJ1-2; D unclear. This CDR3 contains 13 residues. Trimming removed 0 bases from V and 7 bases from J, with 10 bases in between. Germline V lookup: CDR1 SGHDT, CDR2 YYEEEE. The CDR3 bases are TGTGCCAGCAGCTTGGGTAGTGATGGTGGCTACACCTTC. Translation: CASSLGSDGGYTF.

This clone was detected a few times. J is TRBJ2-3 and V is TRBV11-3, with TRBD2 as a possible D gene (5 bases). Germline CDR1 reads SGHNT; CDR2 reads YENEEA. The CDR3 loop spans 15 amino acids. Trimming left V 1 base short and J 2 bases short, with 10 bases between. The CDR3 DNA follows: TGTGCCAGCAGCTTAGGGTATCGGGACACAGATACGCAGTATTTT. Its protein is CASSLGYRDTDTQYF.

The chain couples TRBV19 to TRBJ1-4; 9 bases are a match to TRBD1. Germline-derived CDR1 and CDR2 are LNHDA and SQIVND (reference sequence). The CDR3 is 14 amino acids. Losses at the gene ends were 5 bases for V and 7 bases for J; bases not matched to a gene: 5. The chain's CDR3 is CASSLGTGSEKLFF. DNA of the CDR3: TGTGCCAGTAGTCTCGGGACAGGGAGTGAAAAACTGTTTTTT.

The chain is built from TRBV12-3 or TRBV12-4 and TRBJ1-6; D is undetermined. V lost 6 bases and J lost 14, with 14 bases in between. The CDR3 sequence is 12 residues long. The CDR3, as DNA: TGTGCCAGCAGCCCCTCAGCCGGTTCCCTCCACTTT. This gives the protein CASSPSAGSLHF.

The V call is TRBV7-9, the J call TRBJ2-7, with TRBD1 identical over 9 bases. This CDR3 is built from 16 residues. Germline V gene lookup returns CDR1 SEHNR and CDR2 FQNEAQ (reference sequence). V was clipped by 5 bases and J by 4 bases; unmatched bases: 12. The CDR3 DNA reads TGTGCCAGCAGCGGACGGGCAGGGACAGGGTCTTACGAGCAGTACTTC. It is translated as CASSGRAGTGSYEQYF.

V and J are TRBV7-8 and TRBJ1-2, with 7 bases identical to TRBD1. The CDR3 extends over 14 amino acids. J gave up 4 bases and V 3 bases, and 5 bases lay outside the gene matches. The germline gives CDR1 SGHVS, CDR2 FQNEAQ. The CDR3 is CASSFPTGPYGYTF. DNA of the CDR3: TGTGCCAGCAGCTTTCCGACAGGGCCCTATGGCTACACCTTC.

This chain uses TRBV14 with TRBJ2-7; D unresolved. V lost 0 bases and J 0 bases, leaving 24 bases between the germline ends. The length of the CDR3 is 20 residues. The germline V gene has CDR1 SGHDN and CDR2 FVKESK. The CDR3 nucleotides read TGTGCCAGCAGCCAAGATCACCCCTCCTGGGCAGGCCGGAGCTCCTACGAGCAGTACTTC. Protein product: CASSQDHPSWAGRSSYEQYF.

This chain joins TRBV2 and TRBJ1-6, with 7 bases matching TRBD1. CDR1 SNHLY and CDR2 FYNNEI come from the germline V gene. CDR3 length: 14 residues. V was pared by 2 bases and J by 10 bases, with 5 bases of the junction left unmatched. DNA for the CDR3: TGTGCCAGCAGTGAACAGGGGGTGGGATCACCCCTCCACTTT. This gives the protein CASSEQGVGSPLHF. Full variable domain (missing parts from reference TRBV2 and TRBJ1-6): EPEVTQTPSHQVTQMGQEVILRCVPISNHLYFYWYRQILGQKVEFLVSFYNNEISEKSEIFDDQFSVERPDGSNFTLKIRSTKLEDSAMYFCASSEQGVGSPLHFGNGTRLTVT.

The chain uses TRBV4-3 and TRBJ1-3; D is uncertain. The CDR3 is 16 residues long. Looked up from germline, CDR1 is LGHNA and CDR2 is YSLEER. V gave up 1 base and J gave up 3 bases, with 13 bases separating them. The CDR3 sequence is CASSQGGGRSGNTIYF. The CDR3 DNA is TGCGCCAGCAGCCAAGGGGGAGGGAGAAGTGGAAACACCATATATTTT.

In its sample, this clone was seen once. The chain combines TRBV2 with TRBJ2-3, with TRBD1 matching over 10 bases. The CDR3 is 14 amino acids. Germline V gene sequence: CDR1 SNHLY, CDR2 FYNNEI. V dropped 7 bases and J dropped 4; count of bases not matched to a gene: 5. The CDR3 DNA is TGTGCCAGCACCCGGGACAGGGGATCAGATACGCAGTATTTT. Protein product: CASTRDRGSDTQYF.